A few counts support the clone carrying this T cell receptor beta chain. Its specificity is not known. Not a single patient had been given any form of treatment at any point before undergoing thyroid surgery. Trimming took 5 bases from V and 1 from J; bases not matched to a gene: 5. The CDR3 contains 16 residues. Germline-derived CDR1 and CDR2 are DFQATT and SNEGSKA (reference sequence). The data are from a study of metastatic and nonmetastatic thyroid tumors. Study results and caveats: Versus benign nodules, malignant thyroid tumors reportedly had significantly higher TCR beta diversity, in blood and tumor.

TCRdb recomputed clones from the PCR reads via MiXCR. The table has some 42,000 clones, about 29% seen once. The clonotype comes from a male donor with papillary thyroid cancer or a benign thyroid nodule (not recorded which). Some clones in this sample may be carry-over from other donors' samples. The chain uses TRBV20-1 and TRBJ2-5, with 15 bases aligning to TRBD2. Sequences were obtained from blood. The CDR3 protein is CSADGLAGGSQETQYF. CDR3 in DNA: TGCAGTGCTGATGGACTAGCGGGAGGGTCCCAAGAGACCCAGTACTTC.